This TCR beta chain was sequenced during a study of T cell responses to AZD1222 COVID-19 vaccine (dated by TCRdb to 2020 to 2023). About the study as a whole: Because spike-specific TCR depth and breadth did not differ between the two schedules, AZD1222 recipients who got a second dose at roughly 4 weeks were pooled with those who got a second dose at roughly 12 weeks. TCR sequencing covered some 250 trial participants: 207 given two doses of AZD1222 and 26 given two doses of MenACWY control vaccine. Trial participants were enrolled into age subgroups of 18-55, 56-69 and 70-plus years, which contained approximately 150, 30 and 60 TCR-sequenced participants, respectively. Overall study results and their limits: Most participants were white British and females outnumbered males, and the authors suggested that clonal diversity may have been underestimated. In the small 56-69-year group, the increase in depth fell short of significance, most likely because of low power. Epitopes outside the regions mutated in the B.1.351 and B.1.1.7 variants were reportedly recognized by nearly half of the unique spike-specific TCRs. The vaccine-associated CD4 TCRs covered the entire spike protein, and the dominant responses fell in regions 160-218 and 743-854. After two AZD1222 doses, spike-specific TCR breadth and depth were significantly higher than at day 0 and than in MenACWY recipients. No day 14 peak-response samples were available, so repertoires were characterized only after the peak T cell response. Conclusions about previously exposed vaccinees are limited because only five or six AZD1222 recipients were SARS-CoV-2 seropositive at baseline.

Trimming costs V 8 bases and J 0 bases, and their ends lie 8 bases apart. From a lookup of the germline V gene (reference sequence), CDR1 and CDR2 are WNHNN and SYGVQD. The CDR3 has 13 amino acids, counting the end cysteine and phenylalanine. This entry keeps only the CDR3 DNA: 39 bases, framed from base 1. A word on this clone: It lacks a known antigen. No base qualities exist here, and no much larger clone lies one base off it.

The CDR3 regions of human TCRbeta chains were analyzed by immunosequencing. In the authors' own workflow: TCRs in the repertoires were matched against a reference library of SARS-CoV-2-specific TCRs that had been generated with the MIRA antigen-specificity platform. Breadth was defined as the fraction of unique TCRs that were SARS-CoV-2-associated, and depth was defined as the fraction of total T cells that were SARS-CoV-2-associated. Using the MIRA data, each spike-specific TCR was assigned both to the spike region to which the TCR was reactive and to a CD4 or CD8 class. Log10-transformed breadth and depth values were compared by one-way ANOVA with Sidak's multiple comparisons tests. The table comes from immuneACCESS by way of TCRdb, which keeps in-frame sequences with V and J called. Part of the clones is missing from these tables; in studies checked, under half for an unresolved V gene and the rest for unknown reasons. D and trimming come from the DNA, and the V and J calls and clone size come from that table. This sample gives 150,000 or so clones in total; roughly nine tenths of them show up just once. Of the sample, approximately 5.1% falls within the top ten clones.

In the paper's terms, the time point label means: baseline before first vaccination. The vaccinee samples were drawn from two UK trials, COV001 and COV002, one of which was a single-blind randomized controlled phase 2/3 trial testing AZD1222 (ChAdOx1 nCoV-19) in healthy adults. Trial participant PBMC samples were collected at day 0 and day 28 after the second dose for TCRbeta chain sequencing. The specimen comprised peripheral blood, sampled on day 0 of AZD1222 vaccination. The V and J segments used are TRBV10-1 and TRBJ2-1; the D call is possibly TRBD1 or TRBD2, each sharing 5 bases. This sequence was found in an adult in good health. CDR3 reads: CASGGTSYNEQFF. The DNA sequence reads TGCGCCAGCGGTGGGACCTCCTACAATGAGCAGTTCTTC.